The 30 T cell receptor beta chains below come from one sample, sequenced in a study of shared clonotypes between healthy human individuals. Data came from immunoSEQ multiplex PCR; TCRdb stores just in-frame clones and leaves some out. The table records about 2.4 million clones, over 85% of them present only once. Material for sequencing was naive CD4+ T cells sorted from blood. The subset is: CD45RA+ positively selected. The receptors stem from a man younger than 30 in good health.

In the case of this clone: Other nucleotide sequences in the sample specify the same CDR3. This chain connects TRBV7-2 to TRBJ1-1; D gene unclear. V shed 4 bases and J shed 0 bases, with 12 bases lying between them. The CDR3 consists of 15 residues. Germline lookup yields CDR1 SGHTA and CDR2 FQGNSA. CDR3 sequence (DNA): TGTGCCAGCAGCTCCACGGGTGGGGTGAACACTGAAGCTTTCTTT. Its translation: CASSSTGGVNTEAFF. The full variable domain, its missing parts supplied by reference TRBV7-2 and TRBJ1-1, is GAGVSQSPSNKVTEKGKDVELRCDPISGHTALYWYRQSLGQGLEFLIYFQGNSAPDKSGLPSDRFSAERTGGSVSTLTIQRTQQEDSAVYLCASSSTGGVNTEAFFGQGTRLTVV.

The sample holds one count of this clone. CDR3 protein: CASSLSANTYEQYF. Here the CDR3 DNA reads TGCGCCAGCAGCTTGTCCGCTAACACCTACGAGCAGTACTTC. This chain links TRBV5-1 with TRBJ2-7, with D uncertain. Germline CDR1 reads SGHRS; CDR2 reads YFSETQ. V was trimmed by 1 base and J by 2 bases, leaving 10 bases between them. This CDR3 has 14 residues.

The chain carries TRBV7-2 and TRBJ2-3; D gene unclear. The germline CDR1 and CDR2 sequences are SGHTA and FQGNSA. V was shortened by 5 bases and J by 2 bases, with 8 bases between the two germline ends. The CDR3 extends over 13 amino acids. CDR3 in amino acids: CASSTRPTDTQYF. For the CDR3, the DNA is TGTGCCAGCAGCACTCGGCCCACAGATACGCAGTATTTT.

This chain's CDR3 is CASSRGLAAQSSYEQYF. The CDR3, as DNA: TGTGCCAGCAGCCGGGGACTAGCGGCCCAGAGCTCCTACGAGCAGTACTTC. The J gene is TRBJ2-7, the V gene TRBV5-4; the match to TRBD2 covers 11 bases. V trimming: 4 bases; J trimming: 0 bases; junction bases outside the gene matches: 9. This CDR3 comprises 17 residues. The germline CDR1 and CDR2 sequences are SGHNT and YYREEE (reference sequence).

This chain uses TRBV2 with TRBJ2-3; D tentatively fits TRBD1 or TRBD2 (5 bases each). The ends were cut back, 5 bases at V and 5 bases at J, with 11 bases in the middle. Germline V gives CDR1 SNHLY, CDR2 FYNNEI. This CDR3 is built from 13 residues. The CDR3 coding sequence is TGTGCCAGCAGTACCGGGGCTGTAGATACGCAGTATTTT. Translation gives CASSTGAVDTQYF.

The rearrangement links TRBV19 to TRBJ2-5, with 8 bases aligning to TRBD2. Germline V gene sequence: CDR1 LNHDA, CDR2 SQIVND (reference sequence). The junction had 4 bases not matched to a gene; V was cut back by 6 bases and J by 1 base. The CDR3 is 14 residues long. CDR3 in DNA: TGTGCCAGTAGAGCGGGGGCCATCCAAGAGACCCAGTACTTC. It codes for CASRAGAIQETQYF.

The chain joins TRBV10-3 to TRBJ2-3; 9 positions match TRBD2. V lost 4 bases, J lost 1 base, and 0 bases stayed unmatched. Per germline, CDR1 ENHRY and CDR2 SYGVKD. The CDR3 is 14 residues long. The CDR3 loop is CAISASGGTDTQYF. DNA of the CDR3: TGTGCCATCAGTGCTAGCGGGGGCACAGATACGCAGTATTTT.

CDR3 loop: CASSLQGWQGQPQHF. Here the CDR3 DNA reads TGTGCCAGCAGTTTGCAGGGGTGGCAAGGTCAGCCCCAGCATTTT. V usage is TRBV28 and J usage is TRBJ1-5, with D possibly matching TRBD1 (6 bases). The CDR3 length is 15 residues. Trimming left V 3 bases short and J 6 bases short, with 15 bases between. CDR1 is MDHEN and CDR2 is SYDVKM in the germline V gene. Supplemented by reference TRBV28 and TRBJ1-5, the full variable domain reads DVKVTQSSRYLVKRTGEKVFLECVQDMDHENMFWYRQDPGLGLRLIYFSYDVKMKEKGDIPEGYSVSREKKERFSLILESASTNQTSMYLCASSLQGWQGQPQHFGDGTRLSIL.

The chain combines TRBV5-1 with TRBJ2-5; 10 bases match TRBD1. Looked up from germline, CDR1 is SGHRS and CDR2 is YFSETQ. The CDR3 runs 17 residues. J was trimmed by 3 bases and V by 0 bases; bases with no gene match: 8. The CDR3 spells CASSLARGQGSEETQYF. CDR3 bases: TGCGCCAGCAGCTTGGCCCGGGGACAGGGGTCTGAAGAGACCCAGTACTTC.

The genes are TRBV5-1 and TRBJ2-5; 9 bases align to TRBD2. The CDR3 has 16 residues. The germline V gene encodes CDR1 SGHRS and CDR2 YFSETQ. Unmatched junction bases numbered 12, after V lost 4 bases and J lost 5 bases. The CDR3 DNA reads TGCGCCAGCAGCCCCGGCGGTAGCGGGGGACCCGAGACCCAGTACTTC. This translates into CASSPGGSGGPETQYF.

The rearrangement links TRBV5-1 to TRBJ1-1; TRBD1 agrees at 7 bases. The CDR3 loop spans 15 amino acids. The germline CDR1 and CDR2 sequences are SGHRS and YFSETQ. With 3 bases clipped from V and 1 base from J, the junction kept 6 bases outside the gene matches. CDR3 protein: CASSWDSDGNTEAFF. CDR3 in DNA: TGCGCCAGCAGCTGGGACAGTGACGGGAACACTGAAGCTTTCTTT.

This clone was observed a single time. The rearrangement links TRBV29-1 to TRBJ1-2; TRBD1 aligns across 7 bases. The length of the CDR3 is 12 residues. V shed 7 bases and J 4 bases; nucleotides not matched to a gene: 6. Germline V CDR1 and CDR2: SQVTM, ANQGSEA. CDR3 nucleotide sequence: TGCAGCGCTACAGGGACAGCCTATGGCTACACCTTC. It codes for CSATGTAYGYTF. Variable domain in full (rest from reference TRBV29-1 and TRBJ1-2): SAVISQKPSRDICQRGTSLTIQCQVDSQVTMMFWYRQQPGQSLTLIATANQGSEATYESGFVIDKFPISRPNLTFSTLTVSNMSPEDSSIYLCSATGTAYGYTFGSGTRLTVV.

The chain links TRBV27 to TRBJ1-1; maybe TRBD1 (6 bases). The CDR3 spans 15 residues. The V and J ends lost 5 bases and 2 bases respectively, with 15 bases between them. Germline V gene lookup returns CDR1 MNHEY and CDR2 SMNVEV (reference sequence). The CDR3 nucleotides read TGTGCCAGCAGTGCCTACGGACAGAGAAACACTGAAGCTTTCTTT. It codes for CASSAYGQRNTEAFF.

This chain uses TRBV19 with TRBJ2-1, with 7 bases that match TRBD2. The trim removed 5 bases at V and 7 bases at J, leaving 20 bases unmatched. The CDR3 is made up of 18 amino acids. CDR1 and CDR2 from the germline V gene are LNHDA and SQIVND (reference sequence). Written as DNA, the CDR3 is TGTGCCAGTAGTCTCCGGGACTACAATATTGCCCTGAGGAATGAGCAGTTCTTC. Amino acid sequence: CASSLRDYNIALRNEQFF.

V gene TRBV30 combines with J gene TRBJ2-5, with D tentatively TRBD2 (7 bases). The germline CDR1 and CDR2 sequences are GTSNPN and SVGIG (reference sequence). The CDR3 is 16 residues long. The germline V and J ends were trimmed by 2 bases and 5 bases, with 21 bases remaining between them. The DNA for the CDR3 is TGTGCCTGGAGTTATAACCTGATCAGGGGAGGGGAGACCCAGTACTTC. It codes for CAWSYNLIRGGETQYF.

The chain has TRBV5-1 and TRBJ2-7; TRBD2 matches at 10 bases. V lost 4 bases, J lost 5 bases, and 9 bases stayed unmatched. The CDR3 totals 15 residues. Per the germline V gene, CDR1 is SGHRS and CDR2 is YFSETQ. The CDR3 region is CASSRLGTSDHEQYF. CDR3 coding DNA: TGCGCCAGCAGCCGGCTGGGGACTAGCGACCACGAGCAGTACTTC.

The gene calls are TRBV18 and TRBJ2-4; no reliable D call. Trimming took off 5 bases at V and 5 bases at J, with 4 bases between the two ends. Germline V gives CDR1 KGHSH, CDR2 LQKENI. This CDR3 has 11 residues. CDR3 nucleotides: TGTGCCAGCTCAACGGAAAACATTCAGTACTTC. It codes for CASSTENIQYF.

A few counts support this clone. The chain joins TRBV18 to TRBJ2-7; D is possibly TRBD1 (7 bases). The germline gives CDR1 KGHSH, CDR2 LQKENI. V was clipped by 2 bases and J by 11 bases, with 13 bases between them. The CDR3 runs to 12 residues. The CDR3 is CASSPGTGEEYF. For the CDR3, the DNA is TGTGCCAGCTCACCAGGCACAGGGGAGGAGTACTTC.

On this clone: Different DNA sequences within this sample yield the same CDR3. This chain connects TRBV18 to TRBJ2-6, with D perhaps assigned TRBD1 or TRBD2 (5 bases each). The CDR3 loop spans 15 amino acids. Germline values: CDR1 KGHSH, CDR2 LQKENI. Trimming removed 3 bases from V and 2 bases from J, with 8 bases in between. CDR3 sequence reads: CASSPTGPGANVLTF. CDR3 nucleotides: TGTGCCAGCTCACCGACGGGGCCTGGGGCCAACGTCCTGACTTTC.

The genes are TRBV11-3 and TRBJ2-1, with D perhaps matching TRBD1 (5 bases). Trimming stripped 0 bases from V and 15 bases from J, with 18 bases between. The CDR3 has 14 residues. Germline-derived CDR1 and CDR2 are SGHNT and YENEEA. CDR3 DNA sequence: TGTGCCAGCAGCTTAGAGCTAGGGGTCGGCCATACGTTCTTC. The encoded protein is CASSLELGVGHTFF.

The gene calls are TRBV18 and TRBJ2-1; TRBD1 matches 10 bases. The germline CDR1 and CDR2 sequences are KGHSH and LQKENI. The CDR3 is 14 residues long. After removal of 2 bases from V and 7 bases from J, the junction contained 2 bases not matched to a gene. The DNA for the CDR3 is TGTGCCAGCTCACCAGGGACAGGGGTTAATGAGCAGTTCTTC. Protein sequence: CASSPGTGVNEQFF.

The chain joins TRBV2 to TRBJ1-2; maybe TRBD1 (6 bases). The germline gives CDR1 SNHLY, CDR2 FYNNEI. Deletions cut 6 bases from V and 2 bases from J, with 16 bases between. This CDR3 has 15 amino acids. This chain's CDR3 is CASRTGRGGNYGYTF. The CDR3 nucleotides read TGTGCCAGCAGGACAGGACGAGGGGGGAACTATGGCTACACCTTC. The full variable domain, rest sourced from reference TRBV2 and TRBJ1-2, is EPEVTQTPSHQVTQMGQEVILRCVPISNHLYFYWYRQILGQKVEFLVSFYNNEISEKSEIFDDQFSVERPDGSNFTLKIRSTKLEDSAMYFCASRTGRGGNYGYTFGSGTRLTVV.

The chain is built from TRBV10-3 and TRBJ2-3; tentative D call: TRBD2 (7 bases). Germline lookup yields CDR1 ENHRY and CDR2 SYGVKD. CDR3 length: 13 amino acids. The V end lost 9 bases, the J end lost 4 bases, and 14 bases lay between the germline ends. The CDR3 is CAIGGGEADTQYF. The DNA of the CDR3 is TGTGCCATTGGAGGGGGGGAGGCAGATACGCAGTATTTT.

The V call is TRBV6-5, the J call TRBJ1-1; 9 nucleotides agree with TRBD1. J gave up 4 bases and V 5 bases, and 8 bases lay outside the gene matches. The CDR3 covers 15 residues. Germline lookup yields CDR1 MNHEY and CDR2 SVGAGI. In nucleotides, the CDR3 is TGTGCCAGCAGTAACGGAAAGACAGGGGGCACTGAAGCTTTCTTT. Residues: CASSNGKTGGTEAFF.

V is TRBV5-1 and J is TRBJ2-3; 13 bases are a match to TRBD2. Per the germline V gene, CDR1 is SGHRS and CDR2 is YFSETQ. Unmatched junction bases numbered 7, after V lost 4 bases and J lost 2 bases. The CDR3 has 17 residues. In nucleotides, the CDR3 is TGCGCCAGCAGCCAAACTGGACTAGCGGGGGACACAGATACGCAGTATTTT. Encoded protein: CASSQTGLAGDTDTQYF.

V and J are TRBV30 and TRBJ1-4; TRBD1 aligns across 7 bases. This CDR3 has 13 residues. Germline V gene data show CDR1 as GTSNPN and CDR2 as SVGIG (reference sequence). V shed 3 bases and J 4 bases; nucleotides not matched to a gene: 2. CDR3 in DNA: TGTGCCTGGAGCCGGGACAGTAATGAAAAACTGTTTTTT. It encodes CAWSRDSNEKLFF.

The V and J genes are TRBV7-3 and TRBJ1-6; 9 bases align to TRBD1. Germline values: CDR1 SGHTA, CDR2 FQGTGA. This CDR3 region has 15 residues. Trimming cost V 5 bases and J 10 bases; bases outside gene matches: 9. CDR3: CASSLGQGIQSPLHF. The CDR3 nucleotides read TGTGCCAGCAGCCTCGGACAGGGGATTCAGTCACCCCTCCACTTT.

The chain combines TRBV11-3 with TRBJ2-5, with 8 bases aligning to TRBD2. The trim removed 2 bases at V and 5 bases at J, leaving 7 bases unmatched. This CDR3 spans 15 amino acids. Per the germline V gene, CDR1 is SGHNT and CDR2 is YENEEA. This CDR3 reads CASSLSGGALETQYF. Here the CDR3 DNA reads TGTGCCAGCAGCTTATCGGGGGGGGCCCTGGAGACCCAGTACTTC.

V and J are TRBV5-1 and TRBJ2-3; D call uncertain. CDR1 and CDR2 (germline): SGHRS, YFSETQ. Trimming took 4 bases from V and 0 from J, leaving 9 bases between them. The CDR3 has 14 amino acids. Here the CDR3 reads CASSPYASTDTQYF. CDR3 DNA sequence: TGCGCCAGCAGCCCCTATGCTAGCACAGATACGCAGTATTTT.

This chain connects TRBV11-2 to TRBJ2-2; the match to TRBD1 covers 8 bases. Germline-derived CDR1 and CDR2 are SGHAT and FQNNGV. The CDR3 length is 16 residues. Trimming removed 5 bases from V and 6 bases from J; junction bases left unmatched: 11. The CDR3 loop reads CASSPFTGQVPGELFF. The CDR3 DNA follows: TGTGCCAGCAGCCCCTTCACGGGACAGGTCCCCGGGGAGCTGTTTTTT.